A single sample is the source of the 2 T cell receptor beta chains below, sequenced in a study of shared T cell receptors in the human thymus. Produced via immunoSEQ multiplex PCR; TCRdb's table is partial and in-frame only. This table holds more than 550,000 clones, 87% found once. The data were also submitted as part of a second study, on human thymus T cells.

Sequencing input: thymocytes. These receptors all come from a boy under two years old with a congenital heart defect.

J is TRBJ2-1 and V is TRBV11-1; no reliable D call. The length of the CDR3 is 13 residues. With 4 bases removed from V and 0 bases from J, the gap between germline ends came to 4 bases. Germline V lookup: CDR1 SGHAT, CDR2 FQDESV (reference sequence). The CDR3 nucleotides read TGTGCCAGCAGCTGTTACTCCTACAATGAGCAGTTCTTC. As protein: CASSCYSYNEQFF.

This clone occurred once. The chain has TRBV5-4 and TRBJ1-2; TRBD1 matches 9 bases. The V segment lost 2 bases and the J segment 5 bases; nucleotides outside the gene matches: 10. The length of the CDR3 is 16 residues. Germline CDR1 SGHNT, CDR2 YYREEE (reference sequence). The CDR3 DNA is TGTGCCAGCAGCTTCCCGGGACAGGGCATGTGGTATGGCTACACCTTC. Its translation: CASSFPGQGMWYGYTF.